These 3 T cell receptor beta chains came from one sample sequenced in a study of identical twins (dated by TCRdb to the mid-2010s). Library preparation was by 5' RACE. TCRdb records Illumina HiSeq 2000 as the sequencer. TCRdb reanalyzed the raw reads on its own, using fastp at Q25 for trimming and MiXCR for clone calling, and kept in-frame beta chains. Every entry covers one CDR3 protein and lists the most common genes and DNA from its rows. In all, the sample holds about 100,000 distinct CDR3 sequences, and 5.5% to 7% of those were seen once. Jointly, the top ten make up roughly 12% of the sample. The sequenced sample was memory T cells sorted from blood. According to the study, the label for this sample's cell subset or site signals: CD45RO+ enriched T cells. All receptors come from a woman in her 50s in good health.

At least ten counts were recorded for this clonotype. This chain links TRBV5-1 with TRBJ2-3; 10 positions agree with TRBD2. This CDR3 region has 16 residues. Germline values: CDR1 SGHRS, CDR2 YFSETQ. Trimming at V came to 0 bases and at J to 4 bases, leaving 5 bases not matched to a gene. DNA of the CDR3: TGCGCCAGCAGCTTGGGGTCTAGCGGGAGTGCAGATACGCAGTATTTT. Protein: CASSLGSSGSADTQYF.

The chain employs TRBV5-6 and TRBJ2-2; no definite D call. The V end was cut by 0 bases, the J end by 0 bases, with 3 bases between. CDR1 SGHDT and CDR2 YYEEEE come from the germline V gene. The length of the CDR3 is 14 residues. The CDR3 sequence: CASSLDPNTGELFF. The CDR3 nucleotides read TGTGCCAGCAGCTTGGACCCGAACACCGGGGAGCTGTTTTTT. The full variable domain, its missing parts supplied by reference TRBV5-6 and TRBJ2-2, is DAGVTQSPTHLIKTRGQQVTLRCSPKSGHDTVSWYQQALGQGPQFIFQYYEEEERQRGNFPDRFSGHQFPNYSSELNVNALLLGDSALYLCASSLDPNTGELFFGEGSRLTVL.

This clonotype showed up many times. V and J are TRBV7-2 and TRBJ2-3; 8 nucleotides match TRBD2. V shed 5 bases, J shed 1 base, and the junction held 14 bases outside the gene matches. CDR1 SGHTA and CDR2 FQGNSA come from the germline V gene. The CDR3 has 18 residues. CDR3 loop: CASSKRGVAGRGTDTQYF. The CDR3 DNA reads TGTGCCAGCAGCAAAAGAGGGGTAGCGGGGAGGGGCACAGATACGCAGTATTTT.